The rows below give T cell receptor beta chains drawn from one sample of a study of blood T cell repertoires in COVID-19. Some clones are missing from TCRdb's copy, which holds only in-frame ones; the method was immunoSEQ multiplex PCR. The data show 150,000 to 200,000 clones, about nine tenths seen once. The sequenced sample consisted of peripheral blood. These receptors all come from a man between 65 and 80 years old with active or convalescent COVID-19. The CDR3 runs from the conserved cysteine through the conserved F or W. The order of the fields is J gene, V gene, clone size, CDR3 length, D gene, CDR3 protein, CDR3 DNA. The D gene is left open where the match is weak. Size is omitted from some rows. Given values are once, few, many or a class for expanded clones.

>TRBJ2-1|TRBV4-1|.|16|TRBD1
CASSQVGTGRYNEQFF
TGCGCCAGCAGCCAAGTTGGGACAGGGCGATACAATGAGCAGTTCTTC
>TRBJ2-1|TRBV7-2|.|15|TRBD1
CASSLYGQDVLEQFF
TGTGCCAGCAGCTTATACGGACAGGATGTGTTGGAGCAGTTCTTC
>TRBJ1-2|TRBV14|.|14|TRBD1
CASSRDRPFYGYTF
TGTGCCAGCAGCCGGGACAGGCCCTTCTATGGCTACACCTTC
>TRBJ1-3|TRBV21-1|.|14|.
CASGDKSSGNTIYF
TGTGCCAGTGGGGACAAGAGCTCTGGAAACACCATATATTTT
>TRBJ1-2|TRBV28|.|11|.
CASSLSDGYTF
TGTGCCAGCAGTTTATCAGATGGCTACACCTTC
>TRBJ2-1|TRBV7-2|.|16|TRBD2
CASSPVSGRGYNEQFF
TGTGCCAGCAGCCCAGTCAGCGGGAGGGGTTACAATGAGCAGTTCTTC
>TRBJ2-2|TRBV12-3/TRBV12-4|.|13|.
CASKSLRAGELFF
TGTGCCAGCAAGAGCCTGAGAGCCGGGGAGCTGTTTTTT
>TRBJ2-3|TRBV5-5|few|14|.
CASSLGTVTDTQYF
TGTGCCAGCAGCTTGGGGACAGTCACAGATACGCAGTATTTT
>TRBJ1-3|TRBV5-6|once|13|TRBD1
CASSGTAGNTIYF
TGTGCCAGCAGCGGGACAGCTGGAAACACCATATATTTT
>TRBJ1-1|TRBV5-1|.|14|.
CASSFSQGNTEAFF
TGCGCCAGCAGCTTTTCCCAGGGGAACACTGAAGCTTTCTTT
>TRBJ1-2|TRBV3-1/TRBV3-2|.|14|TRBD1
CASSRGQGGYGYTF
TGTGCCAGCAGCCGGGGACAGGGGGGCTATGGCTACACCTTC
>TRBJ2-5|TRBV9|.|16|.
CASSYPGKWGRETQYF
TGTGCCAGCAGCTATCCAGGGAAATGGGGGCGAGAGACCCAGTACTTC
>TRBJ1-4|TRBV7-9|.|15|TRBD1
CASSLGTGSGEKLFF
TGTGCCAGCAGCTTAGGGACAGGGTCGGGGGAAAAACTGTTTTTT
>TRBJ1-2|TRBV7-2|.|15|.
CASSLDAFPSDGYTF
TGTGCCAGCAGCTTAGACGCATTCCCCAGCGATGGCTACACCTTC
>TRBJ1-5|TRBV5-1|once|13|TRBD1
CASSFQGGQPQHF
TGCGCCAGCAGCTTCCAGGGGGGCCAGCCCCAGCATTTT
>TRBJ1-1|TRBV15|.|18|.
CATSRELRIGTLNTEAFF
TGTGCCACCAGCAGAGAACTTCGAATCGGGACTTTGAACACTGAAGCTTTCTTT
>TRBJ1-5|TRBV28|.|14|TRBD1
CASSRGRGNQPQHF
TGTGCCAGCAGTAGGGGGCGAGGCAATCAGCCCCAGCATTTT
>TRBJ2-3|TRBV2|.|17|TRBD2
CASSGGVSGRSTDTQYF
TGTGCCAGCAGTGGGGGGGTTAGCGGGAGAAGCACAGATACGCAGTATTTT
>TRBJ1-3|TRBV6-5|.|13|TRBD1
CASSQGPGNTIYF
TGTGCCAGTTCACAGGGGCCTGGAAACACCATATATTTT
>TRBJ2-2|TRBV2|.|15|.
CASCGDRANTGELFF
TGTGCCAGCTGCGGGGACAGAGCGAACACCGGGGAGCTGTTTTTT
>TRBJ1-1|TRBV5-8|.|14|TRBD1
CASSKGQLNTEAFF
TGTGCCAGCAGCAAGGGACAGTTGAACACTGAAGCTTTCTTT
>TRBJ2-6|TRBV5-1|.|18|TRBD1
CASSRRDRVPSGANVLTF
TGCGCCAGCAGCCGCCGGGACAGGGTTCCTTCTGGGGCCAACGTCCTGACTTTC
>TRBJ1-5|TRBV2|.|17|.
CASSRENYRVGNQPQHF
TGTGCCAGCAGTCGAGAGAATTACAGGGTAGGCAATCAGCCCCAGCATTTT
>TRBJ2-3|TRBV30|.|15|TRBD2
CAWSSSGRITDTQYF
TGTGCCTGGAGTAGCAGCGGGAGAATTACAGATACGCAGTATTTT
>TRBJ2-2|TRBV7-8|.|18|TRBD2
CASSLFSSGRAGTGELFF
TGTGCCAGCAGCTTATTTTCTAGCGGGAGGGCGGGCACCGGGGAGCTGTTTTTT
>TRBJ2-1|TRBV27|.|15|TRBD2
CASSPQGGGYNEQFF
TGTGCCAGCAGCCCCCAGGGCGGGGGCTACAATGAGCAGTTCTTC
>TRBJ2-1|TRBV11-3|.|12|.
CASSLDSTGQFF
TGTGCCAGCAGCTTAGACTCGACAGGGCAGTTCTTC
>TRBJ1-5|TRBV14|few|14|TRBD1
CASSQDSDRDESHF
TGTGCCAGCAGCCAAGACTCTGACAGGGACGAAAGTCATTTT
>TRBJ1-1|TRBV19|.|14|TRBD1
CASTPGQANTEAFF
TGTGCCAGTACCCCCGGACAGGCGAACACTGAAGCTTTCTTT
>TRBJ2-2|TRBV27|.|14|TRBD1
CASKRDRVAGELFF
TGTGCCAGCAAGCGGGACAGGGTGGCCGGGGAGCTGTTTTTT
>TRBJ1-1|TRBV5-1|.|13|.
CASSLFRGAEAFF
TGCGCCAGCAGCTTGTTTCGGGGGGCAGAAGCTTTCTTT
>TRBJ2-5|TRBV5-4|.|15|.
CASSPSWEIQETQYF
TGTGCCAGCAGCCCCTCCTGGGAGATTCAAGAGACCCAGTACTTC
>TRBJ2-7|TRBV10-2|once|11|.
CATQQGYEQYF
TGCGCCACCCAACAGGGCTACGAGCAGTACTTC